The present TCR beta chain was sequenced within a study of Graves' ophthalmopathy and Graves' hyperthyroidism. This clonotype was seen ten or more times. Certain patients, namely those with other autoimmune diseases, uncontrolled infections, pregnancy or lactation, were excluded. From RNA, the CDR3 regions of TCR beta chains were amplified and sequenced. In the first round, RT-PCR was carried out with HTBI primers, and a multiplex PCR formed the second round. TCRdb fed the multiplex PCR reads into MiXCR, producing one record per CDR3 protein. Found here are a few hundred thousand distinct CDR3 sequences, approximately 20% of them singletons; the top ten hold more than 1.5%. From germline, CDR1 is MNHEY and CDR2 SMNVEV (reference sequence). The V end lost 3 bases, the J end lost 1 base, and 13 bases lay between the germline ends. The CDR3 runs 15 residues.

The V and J genes are TRBV27 and TRBJ2-7; D remains ambiguous. Sequenced material: peripheral blood. The origin of this receptor is a woman aged 18 to 35 with Graves' ophthalmopathy. CDR3 bases: TGTGCCAGCAGTTTGCGGTCCCAACAGTCCTACGAGCAGTACTTC. Its translation is CASSLRSQQSYEQYF.